The 2 T cell receptor beta chains below all came from one sample that was sequenced in a study of cytomegalovirus exposure and HLA in healthy donors. PCR employed 60 Vbeta and 13 Jbeta primers. The table came from immunoSEQ multiplex PCR; TCRdb's copy has only in-frame clones and leaves some out. Here the sample spans over 110,000 clones, roughly 80% being singletons. Sequenced input: PBMCs. These receptors all stem from a man in his forties in good health and CMV-seronegative.

The chain carries TRBV6-5 and TRBJ1-2, with 8 bases that match TRBD1. V was clipped by 0 bases and J by 7 bases; unmatched bases: 7. CDR3 size: 15 residues. Per the germline V gene, CDR1 is MNHEY and CDR2 is SVGAGI. In nucleotides, the CDR3 is TGTGCCAGCAGTTACTCAGGCAGGGGGCTAGTTGGCTACACCTTC. Translating gives CASSYSGRGLVGYTF.

The sample holds a few counts of this clone. The chain is built from TRBV9 and TRBJ1-1, with TRBD1 identical over 8 bases. Germline CDR1 and CDR2: SGDLS and YYNGEE. The CDR3 has 13 amino acids. The ends lost 2 bases at V and 9 bases at J; junction bases unmatched: 6. This CDR3 is CASSVTGGQKAFF. The CDR3 DNA sequence: TGTGCCAGCAGCGTCACAGGGGGTCAGAAAGCTTTCTTT.